One and the same sample provided the 10 T cell receptor beta chains below, sequenced in a study of cytomegalovirus exposure and HLA in healthy donors. The PCR was carried out with 60 Vbeta primers and 13 Jbeta primers. Assay: immunoSEQ multiplex PCR; the TCRdb copy retains only in-frame clones and omits some. Of approximately 170,000 clones listed, 75% to 85% were seen once; the top ten hold roughly 0.76%. Material for sequencing was PBMCs. These receptors were obtained from a female donor in good health and CMV-seronegative.

This clone has only a few counts. The chain has TRBV10-1 and TRBJ1-5; D is uncertain. The CDR3 length is 12 residues. CDR1 is WNHNN and CDR2 is SYGVQD in the germline V gene (reference sequence). CDR3 coding DNA: TGCGGCGGGAGTCGCAGCAATCAGCCCCAGCATTTT. It codes for CGGSRSNQPQHF.

V is TRBV28 and J is TRBJ1-2; TRBD1 matches at 10 bases. The J segment lost 5 bases and the V segment lost 6 bases, leaving 9 bases of the junction unmatched. Germline V gene sequence: CDR1 MDHEN, CDR2 SYDVKM. The CDR3 sequence is 15 residues long. CDR3: CASRSAGTGDYGYTF. CDR3 DNA: TGTGCCAGCAGAAGTGCTGGGACAGGGGATTATGGCTACACCTTC.

This clone was found once. The rearrangement joins TRBV19 to TRBJ1-2, with D perhaps TRBD1 (5 bases). V dropped 1 base and J dropped 4 bases, with 22 bases sitting between them. From germline, CDR1 is LNHDA and CDR2 SQIVND (reference sequence). The CDR3 contains 18 residues. As DNA, the CDR3 is TGTGCCAGTAGTATAGGGGAGTCTGTAGGCGGGACGGGCTATGGCTACACCTTC. This sequence encodes CASSIGESVGGTGYGYTF.

The V gene is TRBV5-1, the J gene TRBJ2-3; 10 nucleotides align to TRBD2. V was clipped by 7 bases and J by 2 bases; unmatched bases: 7. CDR3 length: 15 residues. The germline gives CDR1 SGHRS, CDR2 YFSETQ. CDR3 sequence: CASATSGEYTDTQYF. CDR3 coding DNA: TGCGCCAGCGCAACTAGCGGGGAATACACAGATACGCAGTATTTT.

J is TRBJ2-1 and V is TRBV7-2, with 8 bases matching TRBD2. The V gene's germline CDR1 is SGHTA and CDR2 FQGNSA. CDR3 length: 15 amino acids. The trim removed 2 bases at V and 7 bases at J, leaving 7 bases unmatched. This CDR3 reads CASSLPGGLVNEQFF. The DNA for the CDR3 is TGTGCCAGCAGCTTACCGGGAGGGTTGGTAAATGAGCAGTTCTTC. The full variable domain, its missing parts supplied by reference TRBV7-2 and TRBJ2-1, is GAGVSQSPSNKVTEKGKDVELRCDPISGHTALYWYRQSLGQGLEFLIYFQGNSAPDKSGLPSDRFSAERTGGSVSTLTIQRTQQEDSAVYLCASSLPGGLVNEQFFGPGTRLTVL.

This clone was seen a few times. V is TRBV7-2 and J is TRBJ2-7; a possible D gene is TRBD1 (5 bases). V shed 6 bases and J shed 2 bases, with 14 bases lying between them. The CDR3 runs 14 residues. Germline CDR1 is SGHTA and CDR2 is FQGNSA. The CDR3 protein is CASRRTGVAYEQYF. CDR3 coding DNA: TGTGCCAGCAGGCGAACAGGCGTTGCCTACGAGCAGTACTTC.

The chain has TRBV18 and TRBJ2-2, with 9 positions matching TRBD2. The J segment lost 3 bases and the V segment lost 11 bases, leaving 4 bases of the junction unmatched. Germline assignment: CDR1 KGHSH and CDR2 LQKENI. The CDR3 sequence is 13 residues long. CDR3 loop: CAGRTSDTGELFF. The CDR3 DNA reads TGTGCCGGTCGGACTAGCGACACCGGGGAGCTGTTTTTT.

The gene calls are TRBV9 and TRBJ2-1; the match to TRBD1 covers 11 bases. With 4 bases clipped from V and 6 bases from J, the junction kept 9 bases outside the gene matches. Germline assignment: CDR1 SGDLS and CDR2 YYNGEE. The CDR3 length is 16 residues. The CDR3 region has the DNA TGTGCCAGCAGCTGGGGACAGGGGGTATCCGGCAATGAGCAGTTCTTC. It yields the protein CASSWGQGVSGNEQFF.

The chain is built from TRBV18 and TRBJ2-5; possibly TRBD2 for D (5 bases). This CDR3 spans 18 amino acids. The germline V and J ends were trimmed by 0 bases and 4 bases, with 21 bases remaining between them. The V gene's germline CDR1 is KGHSH and CDR2 LQKENI. CDR3 nucleotide sequence: TGTGCCAGCTCACCACCGGGAGAGGGCCCAAGGTCGGGAGAGACCCAGTACTTC. Its translation is CASSPPGEGPRSGETQYF. Full variable domain (rest looked up from reference TRBV18 and TRBJ2-5): NAGVMQNPRHLVRRRGQEARLRCSPMKGHSHVYWYRQLPEEGLKFMVYLQKENIIDESGMPKERFSAEFPKEGPSILRIQQVVRGDSAAYFCASSPPGEGPRSGETQYFGPGTRLLVL.

V gene TRBV4-2 combines with J gene TRBJ1-4; D is unresolved. The germline V gene has CDR1 LGHNA and CDR2 YNFKEQ. The CDR3 covers 16 residues. V lost 1 base and J lost 3, with 12 bases in between. The CDR3 loop reads CASSQAPSLANEKLFF. The CDR3 bases are TGTGCCAGCAGCCAAGCTCCCAGTCTCGCTAATGAAAAACTGTTTTTT.